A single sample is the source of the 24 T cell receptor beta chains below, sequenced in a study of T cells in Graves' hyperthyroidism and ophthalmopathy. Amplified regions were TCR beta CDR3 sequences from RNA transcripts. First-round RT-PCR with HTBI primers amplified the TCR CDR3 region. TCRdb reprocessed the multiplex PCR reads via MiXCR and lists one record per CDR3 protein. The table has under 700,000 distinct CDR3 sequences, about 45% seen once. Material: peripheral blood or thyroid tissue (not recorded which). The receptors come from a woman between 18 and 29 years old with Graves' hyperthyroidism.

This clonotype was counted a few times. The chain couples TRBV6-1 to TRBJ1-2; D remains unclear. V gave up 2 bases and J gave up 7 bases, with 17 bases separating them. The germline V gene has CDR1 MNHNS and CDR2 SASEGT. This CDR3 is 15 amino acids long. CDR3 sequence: CASSERGPKDSGYTF. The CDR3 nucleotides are TGTGCCAGCAGTGAACGCGGCCCGAAGGACTCTGGCTACACCTTC.

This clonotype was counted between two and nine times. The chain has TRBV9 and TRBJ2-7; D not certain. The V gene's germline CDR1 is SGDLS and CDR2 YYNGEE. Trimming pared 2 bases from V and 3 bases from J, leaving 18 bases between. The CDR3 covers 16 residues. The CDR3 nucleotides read TGTGCCAGCAGCGTCAACTCCGGGTCTAGAGGCTACGAGCAGTACTTC. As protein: CASSVNSGSRGYEQYF. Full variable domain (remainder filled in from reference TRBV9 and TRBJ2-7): DSGVTQTPKHLITATGQRVTLRCSPRSGDLSVYWYQQSLDQGLQFLIQYYNGEERAKGNILERFSAQQFPDLHSELNLSSLELGDSALYFCASSVNSGSRGYEQYFGPGTRLTVT.

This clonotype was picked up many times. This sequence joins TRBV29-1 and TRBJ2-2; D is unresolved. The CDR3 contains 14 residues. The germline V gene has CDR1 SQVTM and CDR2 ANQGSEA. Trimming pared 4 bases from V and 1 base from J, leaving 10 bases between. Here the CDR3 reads CSVVVTQNTGELFF. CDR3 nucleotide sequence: TGCAGCGTTGTCGTGACACAGAACACCGGGGAGCTGTTTTTT.

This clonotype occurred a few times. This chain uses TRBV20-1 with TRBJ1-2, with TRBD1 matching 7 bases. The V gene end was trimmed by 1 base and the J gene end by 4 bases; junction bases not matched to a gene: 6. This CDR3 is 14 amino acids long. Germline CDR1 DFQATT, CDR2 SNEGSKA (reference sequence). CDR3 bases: TGCAGTGCTAGAGGACCTACAGGGGCCTATGGCTACACCTTC. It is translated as CSARGPTGAYGYTF.

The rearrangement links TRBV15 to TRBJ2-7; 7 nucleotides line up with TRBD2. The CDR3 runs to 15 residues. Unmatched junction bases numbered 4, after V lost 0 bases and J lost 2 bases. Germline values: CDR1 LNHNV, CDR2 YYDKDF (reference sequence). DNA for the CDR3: TGTGCCACCAGCAGAGAGGGAGGGCTCCCCTACGAGCAGTACTTC. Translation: CATSREGGLPYEQYF.

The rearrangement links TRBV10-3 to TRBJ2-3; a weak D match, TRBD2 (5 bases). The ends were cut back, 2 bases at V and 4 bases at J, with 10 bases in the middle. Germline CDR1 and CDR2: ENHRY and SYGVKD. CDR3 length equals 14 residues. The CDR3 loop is CAISEGGLSDTQYF. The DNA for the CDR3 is TGTGCCATCAGTGAGGGTGGACTGTCAGATACGCAGTATTTT.

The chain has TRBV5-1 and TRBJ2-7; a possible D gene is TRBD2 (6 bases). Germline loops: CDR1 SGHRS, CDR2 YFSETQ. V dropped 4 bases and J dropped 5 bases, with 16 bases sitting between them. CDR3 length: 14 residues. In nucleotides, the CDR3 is TGCGCCAGCAGCCCCCTACCGGGAGTAAACGAGCAGTACTTC. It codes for CASSPLPGVNEQYF.

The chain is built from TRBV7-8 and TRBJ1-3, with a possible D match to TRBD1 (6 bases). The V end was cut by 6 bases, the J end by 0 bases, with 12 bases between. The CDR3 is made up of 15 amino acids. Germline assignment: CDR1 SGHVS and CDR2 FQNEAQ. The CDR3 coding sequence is TGTGCCAGCAGGGACAGCTATAACTCTGGAAACACCATATATTTT. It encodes CASRDSYNSGNTIYF. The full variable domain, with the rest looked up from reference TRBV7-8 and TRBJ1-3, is GAGVSQSPRYKVAKRGQDVALRCDPISGHVSLFWYQQALGQGPEFLTYFQNEAQLDKSGLPSDRFFAERPEGSVSTLKIQRTQQEDSAVYLCASRDSYNSGNTIYFGEGSWLTVV.

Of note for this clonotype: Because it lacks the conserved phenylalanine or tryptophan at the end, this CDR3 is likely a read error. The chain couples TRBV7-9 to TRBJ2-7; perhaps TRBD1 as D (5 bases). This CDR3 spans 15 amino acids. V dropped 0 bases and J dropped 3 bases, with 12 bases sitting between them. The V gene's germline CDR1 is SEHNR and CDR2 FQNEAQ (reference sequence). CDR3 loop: CASSLASGPHYEQYL. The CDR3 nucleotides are TGTGCCAGCAGCTTAGCGTCAGGGCCCCACTACGAGCAGTACTTG.

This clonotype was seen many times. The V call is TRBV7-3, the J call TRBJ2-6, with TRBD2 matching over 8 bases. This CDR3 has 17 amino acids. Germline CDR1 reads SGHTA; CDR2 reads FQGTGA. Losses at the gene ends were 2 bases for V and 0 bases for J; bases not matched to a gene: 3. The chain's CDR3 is CASSLPGGGSGANVLTF. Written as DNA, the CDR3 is TGTGCCAGCAGCTTACCGGGAGGGGGCTCTGGGGCCAACGTCCTGACTTTC.

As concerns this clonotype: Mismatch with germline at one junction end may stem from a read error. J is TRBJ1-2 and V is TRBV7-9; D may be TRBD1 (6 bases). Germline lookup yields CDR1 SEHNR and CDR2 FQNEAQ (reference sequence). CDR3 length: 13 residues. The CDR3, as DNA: TGCGCCAGCAGCCGGAGGGGGATGGATGGCTACACCTTC. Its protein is CASSRRGMDGYTF.

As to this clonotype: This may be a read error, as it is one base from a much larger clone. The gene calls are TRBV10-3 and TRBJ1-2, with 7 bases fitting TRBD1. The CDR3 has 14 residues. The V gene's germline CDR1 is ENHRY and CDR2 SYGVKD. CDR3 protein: CVTTRDRSIYGYTF. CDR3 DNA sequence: TGTGTCACCACACGGGACAGATCTATCTATGGCTACACCTTC.

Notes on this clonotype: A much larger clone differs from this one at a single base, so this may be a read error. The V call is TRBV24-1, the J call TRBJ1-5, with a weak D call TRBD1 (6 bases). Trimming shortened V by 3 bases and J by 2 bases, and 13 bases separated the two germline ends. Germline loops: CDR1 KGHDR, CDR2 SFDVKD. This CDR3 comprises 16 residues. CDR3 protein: CATSDPTGTGNQPQHF. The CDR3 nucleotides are TGTGCCACCAGTGATCCCACAGGGACGGGCAATCAGCCCCAGCATTTT.

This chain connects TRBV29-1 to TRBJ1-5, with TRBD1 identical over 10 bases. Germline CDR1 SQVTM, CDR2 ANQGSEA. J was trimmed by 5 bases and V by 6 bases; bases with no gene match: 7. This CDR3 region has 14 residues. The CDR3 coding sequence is TGCAGCGTGGAGACCGGGACAGGGGATCAGCCCCAGCATTTT. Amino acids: CSVETGTGDQPQHF.

CDR3 residues: CASSTIGETQYF. The CDR3 coding sequence is TGTGCCAGCAGTACCATTGGGGAGACCCAGTACTTC. The rearrangement uses TRBV2 and TRBJ2-5; D is uncertain. CDR3 size: 12 residues. The germline gives CDR1 SNHLY, CDR2 FYNNEI. V was cut by 5 bases and J by 5 bases, with 9 bases left in between.

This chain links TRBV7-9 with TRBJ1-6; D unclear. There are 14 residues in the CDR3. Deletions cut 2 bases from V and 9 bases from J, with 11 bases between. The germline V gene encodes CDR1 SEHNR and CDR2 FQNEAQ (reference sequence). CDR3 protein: CASSLRPLGSPLHF. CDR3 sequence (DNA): TGTGCCAGCAGCTTAAGGCCCCTCGGTTCACCCCTCCACTTT.

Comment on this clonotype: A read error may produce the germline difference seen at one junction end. The CDR3 loop reads CDSVRCNQPQHF. The CDR3 DNA reads as TGTGACAGCGTTAGGTGCAATCAGCCCCAGCATTTT. This chain links TRBV25-1 with TRBJ1-5; D uncertain. The CDR3 has 12 amino acids. Germline CDR1 reads MGHDK; CDR2 reads SYGVNS.

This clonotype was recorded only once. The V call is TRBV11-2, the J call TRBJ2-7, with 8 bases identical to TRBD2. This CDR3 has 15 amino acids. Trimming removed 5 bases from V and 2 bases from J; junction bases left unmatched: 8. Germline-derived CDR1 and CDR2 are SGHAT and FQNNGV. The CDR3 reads CASSRESGSPYEQYF. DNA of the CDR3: TGTGCCAGCAGCCGAGAGAGCGGGAGTCCCTACGAGCAGTACTTC. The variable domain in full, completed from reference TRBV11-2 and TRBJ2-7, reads EAGVAQSPRYKIIEKRQSVAFWCNPISGHATLYWYQQILGQGPKLLIQFQNNGVVDDSQLPKDRFSAERLKGVDSTLKIQPAKLEDSAVYLCASSRESGSPYEQYFGPGTRLTVT.

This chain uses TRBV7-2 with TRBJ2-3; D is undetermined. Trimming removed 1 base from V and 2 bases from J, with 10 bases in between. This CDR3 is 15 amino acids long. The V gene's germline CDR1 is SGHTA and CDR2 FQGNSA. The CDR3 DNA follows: TGTGCCAGCAGCTTAGTCGGCAGGTACACAGATACGCAGTATTTT. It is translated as CASSLVGRYTDTQYF.

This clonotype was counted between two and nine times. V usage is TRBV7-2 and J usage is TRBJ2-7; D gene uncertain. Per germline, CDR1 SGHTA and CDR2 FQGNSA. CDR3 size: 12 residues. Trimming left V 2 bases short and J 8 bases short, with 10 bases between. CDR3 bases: TGTGCCAGCAGCTTACCGCCTTCGCAGCAGTACTTC. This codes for CASSLPPSQQYF.

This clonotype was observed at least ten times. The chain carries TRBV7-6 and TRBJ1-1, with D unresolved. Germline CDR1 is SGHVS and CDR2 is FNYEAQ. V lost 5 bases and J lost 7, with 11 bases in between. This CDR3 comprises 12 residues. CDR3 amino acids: CASSRSIGEAFF. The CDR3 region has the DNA TGTGCCAGCAGCCGTTCCATAGGTGAAGCTTTCTTT.

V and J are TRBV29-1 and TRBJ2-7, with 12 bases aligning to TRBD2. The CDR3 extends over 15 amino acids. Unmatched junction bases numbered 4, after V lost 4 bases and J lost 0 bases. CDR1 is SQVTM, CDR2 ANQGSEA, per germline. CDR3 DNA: TGCAGCGTTGGGCCGACTAGCGGGGGCTCCTACGAGCAGTACTTC. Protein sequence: CSVGPTSGGSYEQYF.

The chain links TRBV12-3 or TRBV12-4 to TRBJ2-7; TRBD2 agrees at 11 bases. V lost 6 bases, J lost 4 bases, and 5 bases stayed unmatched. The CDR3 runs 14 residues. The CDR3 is CASSTSGSHYEQYF. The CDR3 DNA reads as TGTGCCAGCAGCACTAGCGGGAGTCATTACGAGCAGTACTTC.

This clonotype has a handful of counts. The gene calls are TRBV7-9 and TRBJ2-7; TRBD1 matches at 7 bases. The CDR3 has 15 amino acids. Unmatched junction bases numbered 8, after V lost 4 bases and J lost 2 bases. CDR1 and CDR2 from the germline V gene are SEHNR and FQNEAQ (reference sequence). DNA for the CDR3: TGTGCCAGCAGCTCCCTGGACAGGAATGCCTACGAGCAGTACTTC. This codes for CASSSLDRNAYEQYF.